Each of the 22 T cell receptor beta chains below was sequenced from the same sample in a study of cytomegalovirus exposure and HLA in healthy donors. Both 60 Vbeta primers and 13 Jbeta primers went into the PCR. TCRdb keeps only in-frame clones here, not all; method: immunoSEQ multiplex PCR. Of approximately 140,000 clones listed, 77% are singletons. The specimen was PBMCs. The receptors here all came from a woman in her sixties or seventies in good health and CMV-seronegative.

This clone was detected only a few times. The rearrangement uses TRBV18 and TRBJ1-2; D remains unclear. The CDR3 has 14 amino acids. Germline assignment: CDR1 KGHSH and CDR2 LQKENI. Between the trimmed V and J ends, which lost 6 bases and 6 bases, there was a span of 17 bases. This chain's CDR3 is CASSPDWTPNGYTF. For the CDR3, the DNA is TGTGCCAGCTCCCCCGACTGGACTCCAAATGGCTACACCTTC.

This clone is a singleton in its sample. The chain couples TRBV6-1 to TRBJ2-7; D is ambiguous. In germline, CDR1 is MNHNS, CDR2 SASEGT. V lost 3 bases, J lost 6 bases, and 9 bases lay in between. The CDR3 is 12 residues long. The CDR3 DNA reads as TGTGCCAGCAGTGACACTATCGTCGAGCAGTACTTC. Residues: CASSDTIVEQYF.

This clone was picked up a small number of times. V gene TRBV29-1 combines with J gene TRBJ1-1; unclear D gene. This CDR3 region has 15 residues. V was trimmed by 3 bases and J by 4 bases, leaving 18 bases between them. CDR1 and CDR2 from the germline V gene are SQVTM and ANQGSEA. This CDR3 reads CSVESSAAVSTEAFF. The CDR3 DNA is TGCAGCGTTGAGTCTTCGGCAGCGGTATCCACTGAAGCTTTCTTT.

This chain connects TRBV2 to TRBJ2-6, with D possibly being TRBD2 (6 bases). V was cut by 7 bases and J by 3 bases, with 13 bases left in between. Per the germline V gene, CDR1 is SNHLY and CDR2 is FYNNEI. CDR3 length: 15 residues. The CDR3 sequence: CASTPSGVGANVLTF. Written as DNA, the CDR3 is TGTGCCAGCACTCCCTCGGGGGTTGGGGCCAACGTCCTGACTTTC.

Only a few counts were recorded for this clone. The rearrangement joins TRBV19 to TRBJ1-5; 9 bases agree with TRBD1. CDR1 LNHDA and CDR2 SQIVND come from the germline V gene (reference sequence). The ends lost 5 bases at V and 4 bases at J; junction bases unmatched: 3. The CDR3 covers 14 residues. This CDR3 reads CASSQGQGNQPQHF. The CDR3 nucleotides read TGTGCCAGTAGTCAAGGACAGGGGAATCAGCCCCAGCATTTT.

V is TRBV28 and J is TRBJ2-1; 8 bases are a match to TRBD2. V dropped 4 bases and J dropped 0; count of bases not matched to a gene: 8. The CDR3 length is 17 residues. In germline, CDR1 is MDHEN, CDR2 SYDVKM. CDR3 in amino acids: CASSSPFSGASYNEQFF. DNA for the CDR3: TGTGCCAGCAGTTCTCCCTTTAGCGGGGCCTCCTACAATGAGCAGTTCTTC.

The chain is built from TRBV5-1 and TRBJ2-5; TRBD1 matches at 8 bases. This CDR3 contains 12 residues. In germline, CDR1 is SGHRS, CDR2 YFSETQ. Germline trimming cut 7 bases from V and 5 bases from J; bases unmatched to any gene: 4. In nucleotides, the CDR3 is TGCGCCAGCCGACAGGGGAGGGAGACCCAGTACTTC. Translating it yields CASRQGRETQYF.

The CDR3 nucleotides read TGTGCCAGCAGTTTCACAGGGTTCCAAGCGGGAAAAGGCGACGATGAGCAGTTCTTC. As protein: CASSFTGFQAGKGDDEQFF. This chain links TRBV27 with TRBJ2-1, with D tentatively TRBD2 (7 bases). The germline CDR1 and CDR2 sequences are MNHEY and SMNVEV (reference sequence). V was clipped by 3 bases and J by 8 bases, with 29 bases between them. The CDR3 runs to 19 residues.

The rearrangement links TRBV6-5 to TRBJ1-1, with 9 bases lining up with TRBD1. V was clipped by 5 bases and J by 7 bases; unmatched bases: 5. CDR3 length equals 13 residues. CDR1 is MNHEY, CDR2 SVGAGI, per germline. The CDR3, as DNA: TGTGCCAGCAGTCCTCCGGGACAGGGTGAAGCTTTCTTT. Translated: CASSPPGQGEAFF.

The chain joins TRBV30 to TRBJ2-7, with 8 nucleotides matching TRBD1. The CDR3 contains 13 residues. CDR1 and CDR2 from the germline V gene are GTSNPN and SVGIG (reference sequence). J gave up 4 bases and V 3 bases, and 5 bases lay outside the gene matches. CDR3 amino acids: CAWSLQGGYEQYF. DNA for the CDR3: TGTGCCTGGAGCCTACAGGGGGGATACGAGCAGTACTTC. The full variable domain, rest sourced from reference TRBV30 and TRBJ2-7, is SQTIHQWPATLVQPVGSPLSLECTVEGTSNPNLYWYRQAAGRGLQLLFYSVGIGQISSEVPQNLSASRPQDRQFILSSKKLLLSDSGFYLCAWSLQGGYEQYFGPGTRLTVT.

V is TRBV18 and J is TRBJ2-5; 8 positions match TRBD2. CDR1 and CDR2 from the germline V gene are KGHSH and LQKENI. The CDR3 consists of 16 residues. Losses at the gene ends were 6 bases for V and 1 base for J; bases not matched to a gene: 10. In nucleotides, the CDR3 is TGTGCCAGCTCCTCCCTAGCGGGCGGACGCCAAGAGACCCAGTACTTC. Its translation is CASSSLAGGRQETQYF.

The chain couples TRBV5-1 to TRBJ2-2; 15 bases are a match to TRBD2. V lost 4 bases to trimming and J lost 5 bases; unmatched junction nucleotides: 9. The CDR3 sequence is 18 residues long. CDR1 is SGHRS and CDR2 is YFSETQ in the germline V gene. CDR3: CASSTGLAGGPRTGELFF. For the CDR3, the DNA is TGCGCCAGCAGCACCGGACTAGCGGGGGGGCCTAGGACCGGGGAGCTGTTTTTT.

The J gene is TRBJ2-1, the V gene TRBV5-1; 8 bases line up with TRBD1. The CDR3 totals 17 residues. V gave up 4 bases and J gave up 6 bases; unmatched junction bases: 15. Looked up from germline, CDR1 is SGHRS and CDR2 is YFSETQ. In DNA, the CDR3 is TGCGCCAGCAGCACACTACCCGGGACAGGAGTTGGCAATGAGCAGTTCTTC. Its translation is CASSTLPGTGVGNEQFF.

The chain recombines TRBV28 with TRBJ1-6; TRBD1 matches 10 bases. Trimming took 6 bases from V and 8 from J; bases not matched to a gene: 7. CDR1 and CDR2 from the germline V gene are MDHEN and SYDVKM. The CDR3 consists of 15 residues. The CDR3 region is CASRSGTGAHSPLHF. Here the CDR3 DNA reads TGTGCCAGCAGGTCCGGGACAGGGGCCCATTCACCCCTCCACTTT.

The chain uses TRBV20-1 and TRBJ1-5; D gene unclear. Germline lookup yields CDR1 DFQATT and CDR2 SNEGSKA (reference sequence). CDR3 size: 10 residues. V was cut by 6 bases and J by 11 bases, with 11 bases left in between. This CDR3 is CSARLMTQHF. DNA for the CDR3: TGCAGTGCCCGACTAATGACCCAGCATTTT.

V usage is TRBV6-4 and J usage is TRBJ2-7; 9 positions match TRBD1. The V and J ends lost 6 bases and 3 bases, in that order; junction bases with no gene match: 9. CDR1 and CDR2 from the germline V gene are MRHNA and SNTAGT. The CDR3 length is 15 residues. The CDR3 loop reads CASSPSGTGSYEQYF. CDR3 coding DNA: TGTGCCAGCAGCCCGTCCGGGACAGGGAGCTACGAGCAGTACTTC.

J is TRBJ2-7 and V is TRBV11-2; D possibly corresponds to TRBD2 (6 bases). Trimming cost V 4 bases and J 2 bases, with 21 bases left between them. The germline V gene has CDR1 SGHAT and CDR2 FQNNGV. The CDR3 length is 17 residues. The CDR3 loop reads CASSSLRGVAGPYEQYF. The CDR3 DNA is TGTGCCAGCAGCTCTTTACGCGGGGTAGCAGGCCCCTACGAGCAGTACTTC.

The chain recombines TRBV6-5 with TRBJ2-3; tentative D call: TRBD1 (6 bases). CDR1 and CDR2 from the germline V gene are MNHEY and SVGAGI. CDR3 length: 16 amino acids. The ends were cut back, 0 bases at V and 13 bases at J, with 23 bases in the middle. CDR3 region: CASSYSRGSILAPEYF. CDR3 sequence (DNA): TGTGCCAGCAGTTACTCGAGGGGGTCGATCCTCGCCCCGGAGTATTTT.

This chain links TRBV29-1 with TRBJ2-7; 10 positions match TRBD1. V was pared by 6 bases and J by 2 bases, with 1 base of the junction left unmatched. CDR1 is SQVTM and CDR2 is ANQGSEA in the germline V gene. CDR3 size: 12 residues. The CDR3 is CSVDRGPYEQYF. DNA of the CDR3: TGCAGCGTCGACAGGGGGCCCTACGAGCAGTACTTC.

The chain employs TRBV5-1 and TRBJ1-6, with 7 bases that match TRBD1. The CDR3 extends over 15 amino acids. With V trimmed by 0 bases and J by 7 bases, 4 bases remained unmatched. Germline values: CDR1 SGHRS, CDR2 YFSETQ. CDR3 amino acids: CASSLGQGGNSPLHF. The CDR3 DNA reads as TGCGCCAGCAGCTTGGGGCAGGGGGGAAATTCACCCCTCCACTTT. Complete variable domain (other parts from reference TRBV5-1 and TRBJ1-6): KAGVTQTPRYLIKTRGQQVTLSCSPISGHRSVSWYQQTPGQGLQFLFEYFSETQRNKGNFPGRFSGRQFSNSRSEMNVSTLELGDSALYLCASSLGQGGNSPLHFGNGTRLTVT.

The genes are TRBV10-2 and TRBJ2-5; 9 bases are a match to TRBD2. Germline assignment: CDR1 WSHSY and CDR2 SAAADI. The CDR3 is 15 residues long. V shed 8 bases, J shed 7 bases, and the junction held 14 bases outside the gene matches. Written as DNA, the CDR3 is TGCGCCAGCTTCGACCGTGGGGCTAGCGGGGCGACCCAGTACTTC. It specifies CASFDRGASGATQYF.

This clone was counted between two and nine times. The chain couples TRBV5-1 to TRBJ2-7; 11 positions agree with TRBD1. This CDR3 region has 15 residues. Per the germline V gene, CDR1 is SGHRS and CDR2 is YFSETQ. Trimming cost V 8 bases and J 0 bases; bases outside gene matches: 7. The CDR3 protein is CARGTGTGGSYEQYF. The DNA for the CDR3 is TGCGCCAGGGGGACCGGGACAGGGGGCTCCTACGAGCAGTACTTC.